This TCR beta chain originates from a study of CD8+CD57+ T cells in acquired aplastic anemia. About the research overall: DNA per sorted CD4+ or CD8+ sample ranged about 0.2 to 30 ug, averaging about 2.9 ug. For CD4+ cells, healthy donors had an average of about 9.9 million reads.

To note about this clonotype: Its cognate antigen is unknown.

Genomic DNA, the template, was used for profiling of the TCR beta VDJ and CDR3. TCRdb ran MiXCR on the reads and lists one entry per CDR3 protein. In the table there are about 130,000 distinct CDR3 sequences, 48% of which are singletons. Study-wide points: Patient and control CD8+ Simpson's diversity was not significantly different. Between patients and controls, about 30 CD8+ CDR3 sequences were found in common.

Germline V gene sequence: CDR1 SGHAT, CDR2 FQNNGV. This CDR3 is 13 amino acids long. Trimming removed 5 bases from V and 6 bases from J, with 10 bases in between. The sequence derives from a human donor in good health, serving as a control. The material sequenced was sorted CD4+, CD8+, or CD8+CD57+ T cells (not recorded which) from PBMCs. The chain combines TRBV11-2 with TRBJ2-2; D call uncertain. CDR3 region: CASSHPGPGELFF. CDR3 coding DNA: TGTGCCAGCAGCCACCCTGGGCCCGGGGAGCTGTTTTTT.